These T cell receptor beta chains were read from a single sample in a study of cytomegalovirus exposure and HLA in healthy donors. Method: immunoSEQ multiplex PCR; TCRdb's copy keeps in-frame clones and lacks some. The repertoire consists of roughly 150,000 clones, with 76% occurring once and the leading ten covering more than 3%. What was sequenced was PBMCs. The receptors stem from a male donor in good health and CMV-seronegative. CDR3s include the opening cysteine and the closing phenylalanine or tryptophan. Fields, in order: J gene, D gene, V gene, clone size, CDR3 protein, CDR3 DNA. A D gene is named only where the DNA matches it firmly. Not every row has a clone size; where given, it reads once, few, many or a size class.

j_gene: TRBJ1-3; d_gene: TRBD1; v_gene: TRBV5-3; abundance: few; CDR3aa: CARSCRGQCGNTIYF; CDR3nt: TGTGCCAGAAGCTGCAGGGGGCAATGTGGAAACACCATATATTTT
j_gene: TRBJ1-1; d_gene: TRBD1; v_gene: TRBV30; abundance: .; CDR3aa: CAWSALGTGGYGGAFF; CDR3nt: TGTGCCTGGAGTGCCTTGGGGACAGGTGGGTACGGAGGAGCTTTCTTT
j_gene: TRBJ2-2; d_gene: TRBD2; v_gene: TRBV6-1; abundance: .; CDR3aa: CASSEASRLAGKGAGELFF; CDR3nt: TGTGCCAGCAGTGAAGCGTCTCGACTAGCGGGAAAAGGGGCCGGGGAGCTGTTTTTT
j_gene: TRBJ1-1; d_gene: .; v_gene: TRBV4-3; abundance: .; CDR3aa: CASSQDIPVQLTNTEAFF; CDR3nt: TGCGCCAGCAGCCAAGATATCCCGGTACAGTTGACGAACACTGAAGCTTTCTTT
j_gene: TRBJ2-7; d_gene: TRBD2; v_gene: TRBV5-4; abundance: .; CDR3aa: CASSPNGGGSVYEQYF; CDR3nt: TGTGCCAGCAGCCCAAACGGGGGGGGAAGCGTCTACGAGCAGTACTTC
j_gene: TRBJ2-5; d_gene: .; v_gene: TRBV5-6; abundance: .; CDR3aa: CASSRRGTQYF; CDR3nt: TGTGCCAGCAGCCGTAGGGGGACCCAGTACTTC
j_gene: TRBJ2-2; d_gene: TRBD1; v_gene: TRBV9; abundance: .; CDR3aa: CASSQGLGAGELFF; CDR3nt: TGTGCCAGTTCACAGGGGTTGGGGGCCGGGGAGCTGTTTTTT
j_gene: TRBJ2-2; d_gene: TRBD1; v_gene: TRBV5-1; abundance: .; CDR3aa: CASSYPGQKSGELFF; CDR3nt: TGCGCCAGCAGCTACCCGGGACAGAAGTCCGGGGAGCTGTTTTTT
j_gene: TRBJ1-1; d_gene: TRBD1; v_gene: TRBV19; abundance: .; CDR3aa: CASTVGGLRTTEAFF; CDR3nt: TGTGCCAGTACAGTAGGGGGCCTTAGGACCACTGAAGCTTTCTTT
j_gene: TRBJ2-7; d_gene: TRBD2; v_gene: TRBV5-1; abundance: .; CDR3aa: CASSASSGGAYEQYF; CDR3nt: TGCGCCAGCAGCGCGTCTAGCGGGGGGGCGTACGAGCAGTACTTC
j_gene: TRBJ2-2; d_gene: .; v_gene: TRBV18; abundance: .; CDR3aa: CASSYTGSTGELFF; CDR3nt: TGTGCCAGCTCGTATACAGGGTCCACCGGGGAGCTGTTTTTT
j_gene: TRBJ2-7; d_gene: TRBD2; v_gene: TRBV4-2; abundance: .; CDR3aa: CASSQGAGDSYEQYF; CDR3nt: TGTGCCAGCAGCCAAGGAGCGGGGGACTCCTACGAGCAGTACTTC
j_gene: TRBJ1-1; d_gene: TRBD1; v_gene: TRBV2; abundance: .; CDR3aa: CASSLQGALEAFF; CDR3nt: TGTGCCAGCAGCCTACAGGGGGCCCTTGAAGCTTTCTTT
j_gene: TRBJ2-3; d_gene: .; v_gene: TRBV5-1; abundance: .; CDR3aa: CASSLVPDSSTDTQYF; CDR3nt: TGCGCCAGCAGCTTGGTCCCGGACAGCAGCACAGATACGCAGTATTTT
j_gene: TRBJ2-1; d_gene: TRBD2; v_gene: TRBV5-5; abundance: .; CDR3aa: CASSREAAYNEQFF; CDR3nt: TGTGCCAGCAGCCGGGAGGCCGCCTACAATGAGCAGTTCTTC
j_gene: TRBJ2-3; d_gene: .; v_gene: TRBV28; abundance: .; CDR3aa: CASTYRDTQYF; CDR3nt: TGTGCCAGCACCTACAGAGATACGCAGTATTTT
j_gene: TRBJ1-1; d_gene: TRBD1; v_gene: TRBV28; abundance: .; CDR3aa: CASTPLGQGETEAFF; CDR3nt: TGTGCCAGCACCCCACTTGGACAGGGAGAAACTGAAGCTTTCTTT
j_gene: TRBJ2-7; d_gene: .; v_gene: TRBV5-3; abundance: .; CDR3aa: CARSGAVGYEQYF; CDR3nt: TGTGCCAGAAGCGGGGCAGTAGGTTACGAGCAGTACTTC